This T cell receptor (beta chain) was captured by sequencing in a study of blood T cell repertoires in COVID-19 (dated by TCRdb to 2020 to 2021). In the study overall: Collaborator samples came from the United States, Italy and Spain and covered acute and convalescent phases of COVID-19. The sample metadata nearly always contained a de-identified subject ID, COVID-19 status, age in years and sex. The material from the prospective study consisted of cDNA or gDNA derived from T cells, B-cell-depleted T cells, or PBMCs. The dataset comprised deeply sampled blood TCRbeta repertoires from subjects exposed to, actively infected with, or recovered from COVID-19. The repertoires were released in a freely available public database intended as a resource for research on the immune response to SARS-CoV-2. Samples came from the ongoing ImmuneRACE study (first 160 participants) plus 1,254 subjects from 6 global collaborators. Where HLA class I and class II types were available, the types were taken from metadata supplied by the sample provider, not from assay-based typing.

The collaborating institutions used their own protocols to collect whole blood in K2EDTA tubes. For TCRbeta analysis, collaborator samples were shipped as frozen whole blood, as isolated PBMCs, or as DNA extracted from either sample type. The immunoSEQ Assay, a bias-controlled multiplex PCR, was used to amplify TCRbeta CDR3 regions from genomic DNA. The authors' pipeline ran thus. Within the assay, amplification of reference gene primers was used to estimate how many nucleated cells each sample contained. To quantify the absolute abundance of each unique TCRbeta CDR3 rearrangement, sequence reads were collapsed and filtered. For each sample, productive Simpson clonality was calculated by taking the square root of Simpson's diversity index across productive rearrangements. TCRdb retrieved this table from immuneACCESS and kept in-frame rearrangements only. Not all clones are present; in checked studies, unresolved V genes account for under half, and no reason is known for the remainder. V, J and clone size are those of that table, while D and trimming were read from the DNA. The sample has 130,000 or so clones on record, 70% to 80% of them singletons. 20% to 25% of the sample lies in the top ten.

This clone showed up just once. The antigen it binds to is not known. Per-nucleotide qualities are absent, and no much larger clonotype sits a single base away. V and J lose 0 bases and 10 bases, and a span of 11 bases separates them. CDR1 and CDR2 (SGHNT, YYREEE) derive from the germline V gene (reference sequence). From the cysteine up to the phenylalanine, the CDR3 has a length of 14 residues. CDR3 DNA is the only sequence kept; it has 42 bases, read in frame from the first base. Broader findings and caveats from the paper: Clinical and demographic metadata were provided uncurated, with the amount varying by source and participant.

The clonotype originates from a human donor in a cohort sampled during active COVID-19. Sequencing was carried out using peripheral blood. The sequence joins TRBV5-4 to TRBJ1-6, and TRBD1 may be the D gene, going by 6 matching bases. CDR3 reads: CASSLDRANSPLHF. At the DNA level, the sequence is TGTGCCAGCAGCTTGGACAGGGCTAACTCACCCCTCCACTTT. This CDR3, with the reference TRBV5-4 and TRBJ1-6 proteins standing in past its ends, gives the full variable domain ETGVTQSPTHLIKTRGQQVTLRCSSQSGHNTVSWYQQALGQGPQFIFQYYREEENGRGNFPPRFSGLQFPNYSSELNVNALELDDSALYLCASSLDRANSPLHFGNGTRLTVT.